One TCR beta chain is described in this entry. The V gene's germline CDR1 is LNHDA and CDR2 SQIVND (reference sequence). With 5 bases clipped from V and 4 bases from J, the junction kept 7 bases outside the gene matches. CDR3 length: 15 residues. This specimen belongs to a study of blood T cell repertoires in COVID-19. Across the study: The cDNA or gDNA used as material had been derived from T cells, B-cell-depleted T cells, or PBMCs.

Original analysis: Researchers report that nucleated cell counts were estimated from reference gene primer amplification. The protocol was immunoSEQ multiplex PCR, while the TCRdb copy is restricted to in-frame clones and leaves out a portion. Clonal size and the V and J genes are those of that table, whereas D and trimming came from the DNA. The table lists around 150,000 clones, approximately 86% of them singletons. The sample comprised peripheral blood. This sequence joins TRBV19 and TRBJ2-5; 10 nucleotides align to TRBD1. This clonotype was obtained from a woman in her thirties or forties with COVID-19, enrolled during active disease. The chain's CDR3 is CASSVATGGPETQYF. The CDR3 DNA follows: TGTGCCAGTAGTGTCGCGACAGGGGGCCCAGAGACCCAGTACTTC.